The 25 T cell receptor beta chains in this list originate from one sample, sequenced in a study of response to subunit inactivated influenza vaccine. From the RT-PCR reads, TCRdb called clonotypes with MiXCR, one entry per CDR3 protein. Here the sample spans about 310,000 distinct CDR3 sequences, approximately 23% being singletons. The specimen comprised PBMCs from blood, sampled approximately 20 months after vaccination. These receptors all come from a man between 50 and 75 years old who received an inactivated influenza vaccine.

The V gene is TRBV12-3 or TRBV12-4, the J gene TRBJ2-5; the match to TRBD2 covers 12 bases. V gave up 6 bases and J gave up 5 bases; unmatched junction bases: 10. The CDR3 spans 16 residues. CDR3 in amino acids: CASRQLAGGPEETQYF. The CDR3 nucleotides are TGTGCCAGCAGGCAACTAGCGGGAGGACCTGAGGAGACCCAGTACTTC.

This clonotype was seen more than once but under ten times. CDR3 protein: CASSQVLGGLVYGYTF. DNA of the CDR3: TGCGCCAGCAGCCAAGTTTTGGGGGGGCTGGTCTATGGCTACACCTTC. This chain joins TRBV4-1 and TRBJ1-2; a weak D match, TRBD1 (6 bases). The CDR3 sequence is 16 residues long. The ends were cut back, 1 base at V and 4 bases at J, with 16 bases in the middle. The V gene's germline CDR1 is MGHRA and CDR2 YSYEKL.

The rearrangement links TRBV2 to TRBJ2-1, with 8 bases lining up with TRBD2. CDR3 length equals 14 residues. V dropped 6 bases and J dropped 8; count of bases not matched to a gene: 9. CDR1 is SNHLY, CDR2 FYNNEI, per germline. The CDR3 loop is CASSAGTRVDEQFF. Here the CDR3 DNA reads TGTGCCAGCAGCGCCGGGACTAGGGTTGATGAGCAGTTCTTC.

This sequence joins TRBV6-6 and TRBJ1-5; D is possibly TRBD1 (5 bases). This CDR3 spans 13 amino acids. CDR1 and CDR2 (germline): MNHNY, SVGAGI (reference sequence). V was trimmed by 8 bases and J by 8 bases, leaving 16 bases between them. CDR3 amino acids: CASAKLWGEPQHF. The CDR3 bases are TGTGCCAGCGCGAAATTGTGGGGGGAGCCCCAGCATTTT.

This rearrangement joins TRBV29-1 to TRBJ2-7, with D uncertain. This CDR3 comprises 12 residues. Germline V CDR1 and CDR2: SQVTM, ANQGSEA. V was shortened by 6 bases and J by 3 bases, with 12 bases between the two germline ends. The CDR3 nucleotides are TGCAGCGTGGGTCTGGGGTTCTACGAGCAGTACTTC. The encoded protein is CSVGLGFYEQYF.

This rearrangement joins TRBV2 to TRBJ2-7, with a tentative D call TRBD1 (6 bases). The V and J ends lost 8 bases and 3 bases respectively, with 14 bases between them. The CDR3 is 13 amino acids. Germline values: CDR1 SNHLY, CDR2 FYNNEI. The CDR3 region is CASRQNRDYEQYF. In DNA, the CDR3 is TGTGCCAGCCGCCAGAACAGGGACTACGAGCAGTACTTC.

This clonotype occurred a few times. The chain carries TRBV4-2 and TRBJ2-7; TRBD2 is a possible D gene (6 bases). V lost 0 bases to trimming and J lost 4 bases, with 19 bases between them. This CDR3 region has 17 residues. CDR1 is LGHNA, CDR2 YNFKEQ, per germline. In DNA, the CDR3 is TGTGCCAGCAGCCAAGATGGCCGGGGAGGAAGTGTTTACGAGCAGTACTTC. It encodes CASSQDGRGGSVYEQYF.

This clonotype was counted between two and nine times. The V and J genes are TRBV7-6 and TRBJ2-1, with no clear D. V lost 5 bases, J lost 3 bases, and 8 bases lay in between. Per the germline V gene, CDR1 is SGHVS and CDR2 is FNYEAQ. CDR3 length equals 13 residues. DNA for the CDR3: TGTGCCAGCAGCCTCATAGACTACAATGAGCAGTTCTTC. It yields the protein CASSLIDYNEQFF.

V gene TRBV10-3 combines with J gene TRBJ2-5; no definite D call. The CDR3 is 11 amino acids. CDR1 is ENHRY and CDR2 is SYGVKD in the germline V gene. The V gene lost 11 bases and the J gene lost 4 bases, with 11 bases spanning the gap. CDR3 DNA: TGTGCCTCGCAGAATGGAGAGACCCAGTACTTC. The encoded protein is CASQNGETQYF.

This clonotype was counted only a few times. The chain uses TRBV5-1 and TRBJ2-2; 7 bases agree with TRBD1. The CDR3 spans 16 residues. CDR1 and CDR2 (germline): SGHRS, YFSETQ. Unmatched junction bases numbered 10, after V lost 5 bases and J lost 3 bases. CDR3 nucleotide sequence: TGCGCCAGCAGTCTTTCTCTCACAGGGGACACCGGGGAGCTGTTTTTT. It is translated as CASSLSLTGDTGELFF.

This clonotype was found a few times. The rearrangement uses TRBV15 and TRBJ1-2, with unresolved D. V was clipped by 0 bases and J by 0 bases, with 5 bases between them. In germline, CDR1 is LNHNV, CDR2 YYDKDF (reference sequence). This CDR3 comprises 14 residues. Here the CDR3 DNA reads TGTGCCACCAGCAGAGAACGGACTAACTATGGCTACACCTTC. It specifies CATSRERTNYGYTF.

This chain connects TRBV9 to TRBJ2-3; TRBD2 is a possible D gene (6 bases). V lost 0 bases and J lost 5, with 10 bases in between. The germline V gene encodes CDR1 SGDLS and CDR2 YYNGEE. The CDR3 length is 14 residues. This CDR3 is CASSVEGGVDTQYF. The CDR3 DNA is TGTGCCAGCAGCGTAGAGGGAGGAGTAGATACGCAGTATTTT.

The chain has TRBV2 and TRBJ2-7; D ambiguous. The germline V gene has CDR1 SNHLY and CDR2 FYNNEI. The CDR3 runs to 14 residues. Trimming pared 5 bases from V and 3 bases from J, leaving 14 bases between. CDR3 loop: CASSFRSLFYEQYF. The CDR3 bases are TGTGCCAGCAGTTTTAGATCTCTTTTCTACGAGCAGTACTTC.

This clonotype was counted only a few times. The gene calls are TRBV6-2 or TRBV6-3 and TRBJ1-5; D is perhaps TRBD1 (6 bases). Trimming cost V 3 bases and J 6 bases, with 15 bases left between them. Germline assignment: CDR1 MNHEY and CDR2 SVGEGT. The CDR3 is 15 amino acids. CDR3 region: CASSYLRDIGQPQHF. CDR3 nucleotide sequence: TGTGCCAGCAGTTATCTTCGGGACATTGGTCAGCCCCAGCATTTT.

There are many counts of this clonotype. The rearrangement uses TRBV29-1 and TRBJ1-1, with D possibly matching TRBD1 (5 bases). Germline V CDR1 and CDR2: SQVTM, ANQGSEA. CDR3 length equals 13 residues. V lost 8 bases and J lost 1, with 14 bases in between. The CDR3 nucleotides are TGCAGCTCCTCGACAGCCACGAACACTGAAGCTTTCTTT. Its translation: CSSSTATNTEAFF.

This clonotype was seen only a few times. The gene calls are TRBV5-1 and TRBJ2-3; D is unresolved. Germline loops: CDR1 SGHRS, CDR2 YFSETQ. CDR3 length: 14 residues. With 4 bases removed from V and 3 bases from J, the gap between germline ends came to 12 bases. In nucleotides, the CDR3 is TGCGCCAGCAGCGACGGAGAGAGGACAGATACGCAGTATTTT. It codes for CASSDGERTDTQYF.

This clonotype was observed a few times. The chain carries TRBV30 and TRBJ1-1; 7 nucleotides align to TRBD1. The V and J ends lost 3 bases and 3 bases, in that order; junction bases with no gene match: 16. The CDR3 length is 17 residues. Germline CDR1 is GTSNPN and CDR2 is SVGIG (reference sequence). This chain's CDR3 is CAWSQGQLDRLDTEAFF. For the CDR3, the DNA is TGTGCCTGGAGCCAGGGACAGTTGGACCGGTTAGACACTGAAGCTTTCTTT. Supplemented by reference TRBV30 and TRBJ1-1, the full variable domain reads SQTIHQWPATLVQPVGSPLSLECTVEGTSNPNLYWYRQAAGRGLQLLFYSVGIGQISSEVPQNLSASRPQDRQFILSSKKLLLSDSGFYLCAWSQGQLDRLDTEAFFGQGTRLTVV.

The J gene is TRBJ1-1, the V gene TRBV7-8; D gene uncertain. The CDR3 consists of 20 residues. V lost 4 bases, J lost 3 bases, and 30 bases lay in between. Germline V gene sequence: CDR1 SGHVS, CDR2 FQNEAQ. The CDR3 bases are TGTGCCAGCAGCTCCCGCCGGGATAGTGGCCTGTTTCCTCCTCACACTGAAGCTTTCTTT. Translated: CASSSRRDSGLFPPHTEAFF. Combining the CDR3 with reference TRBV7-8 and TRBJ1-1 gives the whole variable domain GAGVSQSPRYKVAKRGQDVALRCDPISGHVSLFWYQQALGQGPEFLTYFQNEAQLDKSGLPSDRFFAERPEGSVSTLKIQRTQQEDSAVYLCASSSRRDSGLFPPHTEAFFGQGTRLTVV.

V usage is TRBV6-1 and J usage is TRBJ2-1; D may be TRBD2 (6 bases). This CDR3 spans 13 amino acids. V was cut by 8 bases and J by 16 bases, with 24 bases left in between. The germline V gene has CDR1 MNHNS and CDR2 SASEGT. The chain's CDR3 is CASSSTSYGITFF. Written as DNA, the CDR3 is TGTGCCAGCTCCTCGACTAGTTATGGTATCACATTCTTC.

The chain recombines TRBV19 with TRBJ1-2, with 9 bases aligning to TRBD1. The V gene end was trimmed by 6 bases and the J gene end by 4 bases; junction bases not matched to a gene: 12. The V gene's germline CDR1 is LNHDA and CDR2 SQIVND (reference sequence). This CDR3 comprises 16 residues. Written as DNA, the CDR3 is TGTGCCAGTAGCCACTTAGATGGACAGGGGTTCTATGGCTACACCTTC. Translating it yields CASSHLDGQGFYGYTF.

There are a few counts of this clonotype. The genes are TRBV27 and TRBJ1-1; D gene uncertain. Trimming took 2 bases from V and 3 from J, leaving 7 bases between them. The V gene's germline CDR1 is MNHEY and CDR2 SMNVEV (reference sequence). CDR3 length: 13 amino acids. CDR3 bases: TGTGCCAGCAGTTTAGTGACTCACACTGAAGCTTTCTTT. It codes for CASSLVTHTEAFF.

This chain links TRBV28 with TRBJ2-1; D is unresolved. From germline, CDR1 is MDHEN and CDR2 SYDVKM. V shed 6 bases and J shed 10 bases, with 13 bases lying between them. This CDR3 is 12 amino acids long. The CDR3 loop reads CASRPLLREQFF. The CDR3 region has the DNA TGTGCCAGCAGGCCCTTACTACGAGAGCAGTTCTTC. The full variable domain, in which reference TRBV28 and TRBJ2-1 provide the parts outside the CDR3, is DVKVTQSSRYLVKRTGEKVFLECVQDMDHENMFWYRQDPGLGLRLIYFSYDVKMKEKGDIPEGYSVSREKKERFSLILESASTNQTSMYLCASRPLLREQFFGPGTRLTVL.

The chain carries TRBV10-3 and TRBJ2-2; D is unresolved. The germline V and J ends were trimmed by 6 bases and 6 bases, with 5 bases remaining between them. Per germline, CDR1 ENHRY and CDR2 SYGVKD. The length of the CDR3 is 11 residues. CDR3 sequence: CAIRVAGELFF. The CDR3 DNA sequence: TGTGCCATCAGGGTCGCCGGGGAGCTGTTTTTT.

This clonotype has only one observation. Here the CDR3 reads CASSPGQGVTEQFF. The CDR3 coding sequence is TGTGCCAGCAGCCCGGGACAGGGAGTCACTGAGCAGTTCTTC. The chain has TRBV12-3 or TRBV12-4 and TRBJ2-1; 9 bases are shared with TRBD1. J gave up 9 bases and V 6 bases, and 9 bases lay outside the gene matches. This CDR3 comprises 14 residues.

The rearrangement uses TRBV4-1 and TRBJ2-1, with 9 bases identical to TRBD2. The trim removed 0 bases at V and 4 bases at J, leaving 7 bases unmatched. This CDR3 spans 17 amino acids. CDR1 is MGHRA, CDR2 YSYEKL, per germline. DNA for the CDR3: TGCGCCAGCAGCCAAGAGTTAGCGGGGGCCTCTTACAATGAGCAGTTCTTC. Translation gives CASSQELAGASYNEQFF.